The 21 T cell receptor beta chains below all came from one sample that was sequenced in a study of control samples from healthy donors and cancer patients. Data came from immunoSEQ multiplex PCR; TCRdb stores just in-frame clones and leaves some out. The table shows about 28,000 clones, with roughly nine tenths occurring only once. Sequences were obtained from PBMCs. The receptors come from a man aged 45-60 years with lung cancer.

The chain is built from TRBV5-4 and TRBJ1-5; TRBD1 might be the D (5 bases). The CDR3 consists of 15 residues. The V gene lost 4 bases and the J gene lost 1 base, with 12 bases spanning the gap. Germline lookup yields CDR1 SGHNT and CDR2 YYREEE (reference sequence). The CDR3: CASSLGGASNQPQHF. For the CDR3, the DNA is TGTGCCAGCAGCCTCGGAGGGGCCAGCAATCAGCCCCAGCATTTT. Using reference TRBV5-4 and TRBJ1-5 for the parts outside the CDR3, the full variable domain is ETGVTQSPTHLIKTRGQQVTLRCSSQSGHNTVSWYQQALGQGPQFIFQYYREEENGRGNFPPRFSGLQFPNYSSELNVNALELDDSALYLCASSLGGASNQPQHFGDGTRLSIL.

This sequence joins TRBV7-2 and TRBJ1-2; weak D call: TRBD1 (5 bases). V gave up 5 bases and J gave up 2 bases, with 9 bases separating them. The CDR3 totals 13 residues. Germline V gene sequence: CDR1 SGHTA, CDR2 FQGNSA. The DNA for the CDR3 is TGTGCCAGCAGCCCCGACAGCAACTATGGCTACACCTTC. Its translation: CASSPDSNYGYTF.

The rearrangement joins TRBV25-1 to TRBJ2-3; D might be TRBD2 (6 bases). This CDR3 spans 11 amino acids. Germline V gives CDR1 MGHDK, CDR2 SYGVNS. V lost 5 bases and J 6 bases, leaving 6 bases between the germline ends. The CDR3 nucleotides are TGTGCCAGCAGTCGGGGGGATACGCAGTATTTT. Translated: CASSRGDTQYF. Looking up the rest from reference TRBV25-1 and TRBJ2-3 gives the full variable domain: EADIYQTPRYLVIGTGKKITLECSQTMGHDKMYWYQQDPGMELHLIHYSYGVNSTEKGDLSSESTVSRIRTEHFPLTLESARPSHTSQYLCASSRGDTQYFGPGTRLTVL.

This rearrangement joins TRBV2 to TRBJ2-5, with D uncertain. V lost 3 bases, J lost 4 bases, and 9 bases lay in between. CDR3 length: 13 amino acids. Looked up from germline, CDR1 is SNHLY and CDR2 is FYNNEI. The CDR3 loop reads CASSELAGETQYF. CDR3 coding DNA: TGTGCCAGCAGTGAGTTGGCAGGAGAGACCCAGTACTTC.

The chain recombines TRBV5-5 with TRBJ1-4; maybe TRBD1 (5 bases). Trimming cost V 3 bases and J 3 bases, with 12 bases left between them. The CDR3 spans 15 residues. Germline CDR1 SGHKS, CDR2 YYEKEE (reference sequence). The CDR3 DNA sequence: TGTGCCAGCAGCTCACAGGAGGGAGCTAATGAAAAACTGTTTTTT. Its translation: CASSSQEGANEKLFF.

The gene calls are TRBV21-1 and TRBJ1-4. TRBV21-1 constitutes a pseudogene. The CDR3 is made up of 17 amino acids. As DNA, the CDR3 is TGTGCCAGCAGCTGGGGGGGGCAGATACTATATAATGAAAAACTGTTTTTT. It specifies CASSWGGQILYNEKLFF.

The chain recombines TRBV7-2 with TRBJ2-1; 8 bases line up with TRBD2. The CDR3 is 16 residues long. The germline gives CDR1 SGHTA, CDR2 FQGNSA. Losses at the gene ends were 2 bases for V and 5 bases for J; bases not matched to a gene: 8. CDR3 protein: CASSLNPGGLNNEQFF. The CDR3 bases are TGTGCCAGCAGCTTAAACCCGGGGGGGTTAAACAATGAGCAGTTCTTC. The full variable domain, in which reference TRBV7-2 and TRBJ2-1 provide the parts outside the CDR3, is GAGVSQSPSNKVTEKGKDVELRCDPISGHTALYWYRQSLGQGLEFLIYFQGNSAPDKSGLPSDRFSAERTGGSVSTLTIQRTQQEDSAVYLCASSLNPGGLNNEQFFGPGTRLTVL.

The V gene is TRBV14, the J gene TRBJ1-1; a possible D gene is TRBD1 (6 bases). CDR1 and CDR2 from the germline V gene are SGHDN and FVKESK. This CDR3 region has 15 residues. V was cut by 1 base and J by 5 bases, with 14 bases left in between. CDR3 DNA sequence: TGTGCCAGCAGCCAAGTCGCAGGGGCAGGAACTGAAGCTTTCTTT. Protein: CASSQVAGAGTEAFF.

The gene calls are TRBV6-5 and TRBJ2-4; a weak D match, TRBD2 (7 bases). CDR1 is MNHEY and CDR2 is SVGAGI in the germline V gene. The CDR3 is made up of 15 amino acids. V lost 0 bases to trimming and J lost 6 bases, with 12 bases between them. CDR3 protein: CASSYSEGGRNIQYF. As DNA, the CDR3 is TGTGCCAGCAGTTACTCCGAGGGGGGGAGAAACATTCAGTACTTC.

The chain is built from TRBV19 and TRBJ1-2; perhaps TRBD1 as D (5 bases). Per the germline V gene, CDR1 is LNHDA and CDR2 is SQIVND (reference sequence). This CDR3 is 17 amino acids long. The V and J ends lost 3 bases and 4 bases respectively, with 21 bases between them. CDR3 sequence reads: CASSIRPDSYSVYGYTF. The CDR3 region has the DNA TGTGCCAGTAGTATCCGACCCGACAGTTATTCCGTCTATGGCTACACCTTC.

V is TRBV21-1 and J is TRBJ1-2; the table's D gene call, TRBD1, was not cross checked with the DNA. TRBV21-1 is recorded as a pseudogene. The CDR3 consists of 19 residues. This CDR3 is CASSKALNGTGGGGYGYTF. The CDR3 coding sequence is TGTGCCAGCAGCAAAGCGCTTAACGGGACAGGGGGGGGAGGCTATGGCTACACCTTC.

The table lists this clone with a count of one. CDR3 residues: CASSLARSQEQYF. The DNA for the CDR3 is TGTGCCAGCAGCTTAGCTCGGTCGCAGGAGCAGTACTTC. This sequence joins TRBV7-2 and TRBJ2-7; D remains unclear. This CDR3 is 13 amino acids long. V lost 0 bases and J lost 7, with 10 bases in between. Looked up from germline, CDR1 is SGHTA and CDR2 is FQGNSA.

The chain uses TRBV11-2 and TRBJ2-2, with a possible D match to TRBD2 (5 bases). The CDR3 spans 15 residues. Between the trimmed V and J ends, which lost 5 bases and 16 bases, there was a span of 26 bases. Germline V gene sequence: CDR1 SGHAT, CDR2 FQNNGV. The CDR3 spells CASSPVVGSHLDSFF. The CDR3 DNA reads TGTGCCAGCAGCCCGGTAGTAGGATCCCACCTGGACTCGTTTTTT.

The J gene is TRBJ2-7, the V gene TRBV6-5, with a tentative D call TRBD2 (5 bases). V was clipped by 4 bases and J by 0 bases, with 7 bases between them. The CDR3 is made up of 13 amino acids. Germline CDR1 and CDR2: MNHEY and SVGAGI. The CDR3 nucleotides read TGTGCCAGCAGTTCGGACTTCTCCTACGAGCAGTACTTC. Translated, it gives CASSSDFSYEQYF.

J is TRBJ1-1 and V is TRBV14; the D gene is possibly TRBD1 (5 bases). The germline V gene has CDR1 SGHDN and CDR2 FVKESK. The CDR3 sequence is 14 residues long. Trimming removed 4 bases from V and 3 bases from J, with 12 bases in between. The CDR3 protein is CASSPSGGDTEAFF. CDR3 nucleotides: TGTGCCAGCAGCCCCTCGGGAGGGGACACTGAAGCTTTCTTT.

This clone was detected only a few times. The rearrangement links TRBV3-1 (or the pseudogene TRBV3-2) to TRBJ2-7; the D gene is possibly TRBD2 (6 bases). Trimming stripped 1 base from V and 4 bases from J, with 8 bases between. Germline CDR1 reads LGHDT; CDR2 reads YNNKEL (reference sequence). The CDR3 runs to 13 residues. CDR3 sequence (DNA): TGTGCCAGCAGCCAAGTGGGGAGGTACGAGCAGTACTTC. Encoded protein: CASSQVGRYEQYF.

The gene calls are TRBV27 and TRBJ2-2, with TRBD1 matching 10 bases. Per germline, CDR1 MNHEY and CDR2 SMNVEV (reference sequence). This CDR3 contains 15 residues. V dropped 7 bases and J dropped 7; count of bases not matched to a gene: 9. The chain's CDR3 is CASTWGTGVNGELFF. In DNA, the CDR3 is TGTGCCAGCACCTGGGGGACAGGGGTTAACGGGGAGCTGTTTTTT.

This chain uses TRBV6-2 or TRBV6-3 with TRBJ2-3; D is unclear. The V gene's germline CDR1 is MNHEY and CDR2 SVGEGT. With 2 bases removed from V and 6 bases from J, the gap between germline ends came to 9 bases. This CDR3 has 13 residues. This chain's CDR3 is CASSYPDRDTQYF. For the CDR3, the DNA is TGTGCCAGCAGTTACCCAGACCGGGATACGCAGTATTTT.

The chain combines TRBV19 with TRBJ2-1; tentatively, D is TRBD1 or TRBD2 (6 bases each). Trimming removed 11 bases from V and 3 bases from J, with 20 bases in between. Germline V gives CDR1 LNHDA, CDR2 SQIVND (reference sequence). This CDR3 contains 15 residues. The CDR3: CASGAVAGSYNEQFF. The DNA of the CDR3 is TGTGCCTCAGGGGCCGTCGCGGGGAGCTACAATGAGCAGTTCTTC.

V usage is TRBV29-1 and J usage is TRBJ1-5, with a weak D call TRBD1 (6 bases). Germline V gene data show CDR1 as SQVTM and CDR2 as ANQGSEA. The V gene lost 8 bases and the J gene lost 3 bases, with 14 bases spanning the gap. The CDR3 runs to 13 residues. The CDR3 DNA reads as TGCAGCCTCACTACGGGACACAATCAGCCCCAGCATTTT. Its translation: CSLTTGHNQPQHF.

The J gene is TRBJ2-7, the V gene TRBV18; 9 bases agree with TRBD1. This CDR3 has 18 residues. Germline lookup yields CDR1 KGHSH and CDR2 LQKENI. J was trimmed by 6 bases and V by 3 bases; bases with no gene match: 18. DNA of the CDR3: TGTGCCAGCTCACCTCAGGTTTCAACAGACAGGGGGTCTGGCGAGCAGTACTTC. Amino acid sequence: CASSPQVSTDRGSGEQYF. The variable domain in full, with the rest retrieved from reference TRBV18 and TRBJ2-7, is NAGVMQNPRHLVRRRGQEARLRCSPMKGHSHVYWYRQLPEEGLKFMVYLQKENIIDESGMPKERFSAEFPKEGPSILRIQQVVRGDSAAYFCASSPQVSTDRGSGEQYFGPGTRLTVT.